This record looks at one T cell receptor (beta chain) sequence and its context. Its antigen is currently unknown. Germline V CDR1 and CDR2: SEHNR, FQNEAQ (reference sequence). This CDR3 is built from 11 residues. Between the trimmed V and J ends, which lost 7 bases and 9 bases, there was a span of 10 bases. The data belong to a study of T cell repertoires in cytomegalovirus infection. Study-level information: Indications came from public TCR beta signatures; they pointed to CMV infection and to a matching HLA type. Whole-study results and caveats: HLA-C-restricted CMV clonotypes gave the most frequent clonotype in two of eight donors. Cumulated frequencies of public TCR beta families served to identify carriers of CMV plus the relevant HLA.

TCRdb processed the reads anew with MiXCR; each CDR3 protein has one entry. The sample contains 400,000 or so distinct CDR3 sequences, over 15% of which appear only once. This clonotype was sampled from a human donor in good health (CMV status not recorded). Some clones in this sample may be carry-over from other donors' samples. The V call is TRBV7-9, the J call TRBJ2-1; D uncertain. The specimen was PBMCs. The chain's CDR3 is CASTPGREQFF. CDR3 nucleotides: TGTGCCAGCACCCCAGGCCGTGAGCAGTTCTTC.